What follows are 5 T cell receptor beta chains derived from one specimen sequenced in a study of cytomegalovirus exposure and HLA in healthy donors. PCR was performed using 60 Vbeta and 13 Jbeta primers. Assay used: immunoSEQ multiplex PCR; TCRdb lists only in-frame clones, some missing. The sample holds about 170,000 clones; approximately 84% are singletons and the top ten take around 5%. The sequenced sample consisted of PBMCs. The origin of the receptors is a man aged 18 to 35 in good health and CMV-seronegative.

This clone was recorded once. Here the CDR3 reads CASSPRGGTALDGYTF. CDR3 sequence (DNA): TGTGCCAGCAGTCCGCGAGGAGGGACCGCGCTGGACGGCTACACCTTC. The chain recombines TRBV6-4 with TRBJ1-2, with D tentatively TRBD1 (5 bases). V dropped 5 bases and J dropped 8 bases, with 24 bases sitting between them. The CDR3 spans 16 residues. Germline CDR1 reads MRHNA; CDR2 reads SNTAGT.

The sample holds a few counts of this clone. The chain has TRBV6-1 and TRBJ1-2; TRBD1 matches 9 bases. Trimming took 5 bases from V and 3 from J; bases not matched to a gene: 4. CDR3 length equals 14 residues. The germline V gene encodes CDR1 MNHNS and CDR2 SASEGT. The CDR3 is CASSSRQGDYGYTF. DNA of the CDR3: TGTGCCAGCAGTTCGCGACAGGGGGACTATGGCTACACCTTC.

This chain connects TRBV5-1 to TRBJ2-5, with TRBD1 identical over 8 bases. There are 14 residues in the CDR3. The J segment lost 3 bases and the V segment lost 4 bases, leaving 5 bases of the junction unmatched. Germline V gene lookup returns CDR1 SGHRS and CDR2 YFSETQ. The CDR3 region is CASSPGQGKETQYF. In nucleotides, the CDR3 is TGCGCCAGCAGCCCAGGACAGGGTAAAGAGACCCAGTACTTC.

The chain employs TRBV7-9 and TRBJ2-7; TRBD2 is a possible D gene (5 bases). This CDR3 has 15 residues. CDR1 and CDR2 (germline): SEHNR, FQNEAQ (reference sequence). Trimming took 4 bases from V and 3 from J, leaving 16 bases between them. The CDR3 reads CASSYGVGVLYEQYF. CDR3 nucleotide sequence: TGTGCCAGCAGCTATGGGGTGGGAGTACTCTACGAGCAGTACTTC.

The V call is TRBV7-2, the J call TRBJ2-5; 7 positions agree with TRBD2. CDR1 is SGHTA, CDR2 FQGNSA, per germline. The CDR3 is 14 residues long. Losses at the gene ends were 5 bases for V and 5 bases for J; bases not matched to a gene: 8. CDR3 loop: CASSERTSYETQYF. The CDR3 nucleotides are TGTGCCAGCAGCGAGCGGACTAGTTATGAGACCCAGTACTTC.